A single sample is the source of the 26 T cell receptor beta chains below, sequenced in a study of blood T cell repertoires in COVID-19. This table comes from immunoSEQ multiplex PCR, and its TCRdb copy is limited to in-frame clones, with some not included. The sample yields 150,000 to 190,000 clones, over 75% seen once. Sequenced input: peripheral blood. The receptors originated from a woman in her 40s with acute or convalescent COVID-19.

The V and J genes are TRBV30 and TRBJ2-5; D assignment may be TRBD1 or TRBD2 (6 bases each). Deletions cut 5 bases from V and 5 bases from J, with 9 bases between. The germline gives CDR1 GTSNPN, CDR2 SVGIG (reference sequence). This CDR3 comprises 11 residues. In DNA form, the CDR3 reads TGTGCCTGGGGGGGGCGGGAGACCCAGTACTTC. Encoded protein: CAWGGRETQYF.

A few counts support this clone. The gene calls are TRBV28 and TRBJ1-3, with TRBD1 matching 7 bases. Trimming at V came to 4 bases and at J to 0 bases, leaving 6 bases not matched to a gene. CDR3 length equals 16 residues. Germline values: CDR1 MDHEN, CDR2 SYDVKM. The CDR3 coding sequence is TGTGCCAGCAGTTCCCCCCGACAGGGCTCTGGAAACACCATATATTTT. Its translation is CASSSPRQGSGNTIYF.

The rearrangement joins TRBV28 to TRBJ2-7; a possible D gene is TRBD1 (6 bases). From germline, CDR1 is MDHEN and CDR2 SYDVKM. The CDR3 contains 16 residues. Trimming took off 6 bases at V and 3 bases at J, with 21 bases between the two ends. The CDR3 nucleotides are TGTGCCAGCAGCAGTAGGGCGCGAGGGGGATTCTACGAGCAGTACTTC. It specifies CASSSRARGGFYEQYF.

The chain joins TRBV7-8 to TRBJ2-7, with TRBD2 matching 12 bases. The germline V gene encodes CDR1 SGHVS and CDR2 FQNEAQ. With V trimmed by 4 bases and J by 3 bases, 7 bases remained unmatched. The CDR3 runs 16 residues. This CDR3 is CASSSTQTSGSYEQYF. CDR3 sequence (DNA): TGTGCCAGCAGCTCCACCCAGACTAGCGGGAGCTACGAGCAGTACTTC.

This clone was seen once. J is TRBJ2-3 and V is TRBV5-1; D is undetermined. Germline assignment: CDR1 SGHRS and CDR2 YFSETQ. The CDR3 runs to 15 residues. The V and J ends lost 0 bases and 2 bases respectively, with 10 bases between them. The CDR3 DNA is TGCGCCAGCAGCTTGGTGGGCACATTCACAGATACGCAGTATTTT. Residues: CASSLVGTFTDTQYF.

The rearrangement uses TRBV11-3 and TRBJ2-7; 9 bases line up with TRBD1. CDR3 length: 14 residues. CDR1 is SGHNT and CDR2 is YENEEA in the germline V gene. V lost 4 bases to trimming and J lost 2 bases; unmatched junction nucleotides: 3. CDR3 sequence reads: CASSSRQGAYEQYF. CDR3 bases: TGTGCCAGCAGCTCTCGACAGGGGGCCTACGAGCAGTACTTC.

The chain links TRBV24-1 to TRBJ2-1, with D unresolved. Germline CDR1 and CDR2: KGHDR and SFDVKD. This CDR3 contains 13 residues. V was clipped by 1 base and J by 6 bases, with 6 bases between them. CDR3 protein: CATSDLYGNEQFF. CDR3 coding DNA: TGTGCCACCAGTGATTTATACGGCAATGAGCAGTTCTTC.

The CDR3 nucleotides are TGTGCCAGCAGCTTAGGGAAGGGGACAGGGGCTCAAGAGACCCAGTACTTC. The encoded protein is CASSLGKGTGAQETQYF. V is TRBV7-9 and J is TRBJ2-5, with 10 bases that match TRBD1. Unmatched junction bases numbered 7, after V lost 1 base and J lost 2 bases. Germline V lookup: CDR1 SEHNR, CDR2 FQNEAQ (reference sequence). This CDR3 is built from 17 residues.

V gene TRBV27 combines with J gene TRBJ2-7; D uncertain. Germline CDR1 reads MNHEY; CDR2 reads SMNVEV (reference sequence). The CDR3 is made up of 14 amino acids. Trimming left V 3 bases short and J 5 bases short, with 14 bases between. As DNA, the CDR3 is TGTGCCAGCAGTTTGACTCTTCCCCCCCACGAGCAGTACTTC. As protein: CASSLTLPPHEQYF.

The CDR3, as DNA: TGTGCCAGCAGGAGACTAGCGGATAACACCGGGGAGCTGTTTTTT. Translating it yields CASRRLADNTGELFF. This rearrangement joins TRBV7-8 to TRBJ2-2; 9 nucleotides agree with TRBD2. The CDR3 has 15 residues. Germline loops: CDR1 SGHVS, CDR2 FQNEAQ. With V trimmed by 6 bases and J by 2 bases, 4 bases remained unmatched.

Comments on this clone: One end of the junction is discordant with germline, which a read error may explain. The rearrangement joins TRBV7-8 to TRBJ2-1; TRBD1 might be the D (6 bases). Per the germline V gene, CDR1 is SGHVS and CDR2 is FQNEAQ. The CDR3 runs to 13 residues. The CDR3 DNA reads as TGTGCCAGCAGCCCGGGACCTGAGCAGGGGATAATCTTC. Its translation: CASSPGPEQGIIF.

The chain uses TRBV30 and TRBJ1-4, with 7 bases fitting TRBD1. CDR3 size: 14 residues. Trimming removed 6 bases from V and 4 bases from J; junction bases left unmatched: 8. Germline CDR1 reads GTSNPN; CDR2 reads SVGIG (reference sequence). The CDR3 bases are TGTGCCTGCGCAACAGGGGTCTATAATGAAAAACTGTTTTTT. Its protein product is CACATGVYNEKLFF.

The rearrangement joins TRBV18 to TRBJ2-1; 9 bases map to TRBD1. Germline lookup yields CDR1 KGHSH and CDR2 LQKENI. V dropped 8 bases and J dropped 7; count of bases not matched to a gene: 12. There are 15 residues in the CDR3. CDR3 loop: CASRGGQGTGNEQFF. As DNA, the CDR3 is TGTGCCAGCAGAGGGGGACAGGGCACTGGGAATGAGCAGTTCTTC.

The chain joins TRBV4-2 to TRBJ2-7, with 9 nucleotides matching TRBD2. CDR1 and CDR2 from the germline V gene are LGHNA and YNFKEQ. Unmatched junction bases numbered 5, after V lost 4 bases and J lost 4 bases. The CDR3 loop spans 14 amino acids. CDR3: CASSRGLATYEQYF. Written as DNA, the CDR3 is TGTGCCAGCAGCCGCGGACTAGCGACATACGAGCAGTACTTC.

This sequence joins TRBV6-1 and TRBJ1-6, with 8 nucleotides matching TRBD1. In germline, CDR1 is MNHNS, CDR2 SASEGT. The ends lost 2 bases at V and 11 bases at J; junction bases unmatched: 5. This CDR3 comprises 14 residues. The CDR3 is CASSEQQGVPPLHF. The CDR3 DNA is TGTGCCAGCAGTGAACAACAGGGGGTTCCACCCCTCCACTTT.

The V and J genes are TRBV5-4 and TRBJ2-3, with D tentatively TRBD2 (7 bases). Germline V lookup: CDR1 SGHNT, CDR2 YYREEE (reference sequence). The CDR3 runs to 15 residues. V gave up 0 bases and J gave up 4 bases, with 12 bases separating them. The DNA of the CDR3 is TGTGCCAGCAGCTTGGGGCGGGGGCTCCCAGATACGCAGTATTTT. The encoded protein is CASSLGRGLPDTQYF.

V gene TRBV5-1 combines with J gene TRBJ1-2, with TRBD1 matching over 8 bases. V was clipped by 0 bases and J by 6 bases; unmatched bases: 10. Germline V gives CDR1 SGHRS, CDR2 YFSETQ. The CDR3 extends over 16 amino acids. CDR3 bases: TGCGCCAGCAGCTTGGGGCTAGGACAGGGTTACGATGGCTACACCTTC. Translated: CASSLGLGQGYDGYTF.

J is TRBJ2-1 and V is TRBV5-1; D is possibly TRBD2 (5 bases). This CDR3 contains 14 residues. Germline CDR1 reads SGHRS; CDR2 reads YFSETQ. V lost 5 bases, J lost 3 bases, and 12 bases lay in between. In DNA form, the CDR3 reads TGCGCCAGCAGTTATCCCGGGAACTACAATGAGCAGTTCTTC. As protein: CASSYPGNYNEQFF.

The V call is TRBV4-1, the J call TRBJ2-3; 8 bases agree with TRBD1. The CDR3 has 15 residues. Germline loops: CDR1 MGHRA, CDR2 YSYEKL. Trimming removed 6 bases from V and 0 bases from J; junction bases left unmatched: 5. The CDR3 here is CASSGQGASTDTQYF. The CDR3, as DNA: TGCGCCAGCAGTGGGCAGGGGGCGAGCACAGATACGCAGTATTTT.

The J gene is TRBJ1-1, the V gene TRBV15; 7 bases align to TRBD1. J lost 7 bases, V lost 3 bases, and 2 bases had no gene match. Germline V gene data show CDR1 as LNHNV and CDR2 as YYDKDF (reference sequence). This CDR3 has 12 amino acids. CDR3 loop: CATSSNRGEAFF. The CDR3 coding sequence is TGTGCCACCAGCAGTAACAGGGGTGAAGCTTTCTTT.

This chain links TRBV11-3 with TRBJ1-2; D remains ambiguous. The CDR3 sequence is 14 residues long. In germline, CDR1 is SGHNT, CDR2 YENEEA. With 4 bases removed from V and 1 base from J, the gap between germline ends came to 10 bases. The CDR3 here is CASSYPGFNYGYTF. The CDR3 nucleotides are TGTGCCAGCAGCTATCCGGGATTTAACTATGGCTACACCTTC.

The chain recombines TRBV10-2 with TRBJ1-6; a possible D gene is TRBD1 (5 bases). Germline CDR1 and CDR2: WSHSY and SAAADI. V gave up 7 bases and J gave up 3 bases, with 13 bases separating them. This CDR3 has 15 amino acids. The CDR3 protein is CASMGGWNYNSPLHF. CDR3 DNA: TGCGCCAGCATGGGGGGATGGAACTATAATTCACCCCTCCACTTT.

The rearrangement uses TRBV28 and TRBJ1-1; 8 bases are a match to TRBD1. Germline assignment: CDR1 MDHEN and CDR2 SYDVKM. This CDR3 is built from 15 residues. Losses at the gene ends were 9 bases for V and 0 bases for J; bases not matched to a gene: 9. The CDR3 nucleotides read TGTGCCAGTCTAGACAGGGGACACCTGAACACTGAAGCTTTCTTT. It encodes CASLDRGHLNTEAFF.

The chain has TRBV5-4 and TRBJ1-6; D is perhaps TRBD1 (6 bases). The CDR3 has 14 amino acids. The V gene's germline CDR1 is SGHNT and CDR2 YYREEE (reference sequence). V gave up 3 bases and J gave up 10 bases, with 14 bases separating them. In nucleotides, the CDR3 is TGTGCCAGCAGCTCGGAGGGGGGGTACTCACCCCTCCACTTT. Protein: CASSSEGGYSPLHF.

The CDR3: CAILTVQGPPTPTNEKLFF. The DNA of the CDR3 is TGTGCCATCCTGACCGTACAGGGTCCACCTACTCCAACTAATGAAAAACTGTTTTTT. The rearrangement links TRBV2 to TRBJ1-4; TRBD1 might be the D (6 bases). Germline V gives CDR1 SNHLY, CDR2 FYNNEI. The CDR3 spans 19 residues. The V end was cut by 10 bases, the J end by 0 bases, with 27 bases between.

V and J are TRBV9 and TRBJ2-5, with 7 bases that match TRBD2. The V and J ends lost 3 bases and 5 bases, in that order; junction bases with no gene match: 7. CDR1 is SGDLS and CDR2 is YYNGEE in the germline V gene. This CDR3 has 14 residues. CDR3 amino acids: CASSASGGGETQYF. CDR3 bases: TGTGCCAGCAGCGCTAGCGGAGGAGGTGAGACCCAGTACTTC.